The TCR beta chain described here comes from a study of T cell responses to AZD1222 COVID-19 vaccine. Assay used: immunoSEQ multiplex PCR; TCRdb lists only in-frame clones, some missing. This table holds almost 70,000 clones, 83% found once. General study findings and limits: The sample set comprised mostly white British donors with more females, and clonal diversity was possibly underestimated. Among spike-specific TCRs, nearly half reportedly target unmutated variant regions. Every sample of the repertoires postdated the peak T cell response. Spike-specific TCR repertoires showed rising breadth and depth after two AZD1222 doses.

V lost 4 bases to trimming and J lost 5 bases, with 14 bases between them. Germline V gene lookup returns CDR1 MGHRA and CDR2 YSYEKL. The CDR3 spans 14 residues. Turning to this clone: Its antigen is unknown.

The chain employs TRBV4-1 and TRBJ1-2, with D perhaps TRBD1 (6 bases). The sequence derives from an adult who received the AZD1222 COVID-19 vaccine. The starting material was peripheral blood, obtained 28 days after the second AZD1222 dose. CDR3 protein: CASSPDRLPYGYTF. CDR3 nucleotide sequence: TGCGCCAGCAGCCCGGACAGACTCCCATATGGCTACACCTTC.